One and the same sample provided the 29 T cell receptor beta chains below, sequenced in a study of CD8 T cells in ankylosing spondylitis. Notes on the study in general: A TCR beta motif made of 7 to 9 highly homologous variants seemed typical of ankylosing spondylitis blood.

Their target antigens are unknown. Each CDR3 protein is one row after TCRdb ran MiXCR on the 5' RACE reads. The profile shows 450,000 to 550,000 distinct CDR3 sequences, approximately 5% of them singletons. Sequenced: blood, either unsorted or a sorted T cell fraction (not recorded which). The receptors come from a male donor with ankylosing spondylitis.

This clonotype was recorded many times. The DNA for the CDR3 is TGTGCCAGCAGTTACTCGAGGACGGACTATGGCTACACCTTC. It translates to CASSYSRTDYGYTF. The chain combines TRBV6-2 or TRBV6-3 with TRBJ1-2; D uncertain. Germline CDR1 is MNHEY and CDR2 is SVGEGT. Trimming cost V 0 bases and J 3 bases, with 8 bases left between them. The CDR3 consists of 14 residues.

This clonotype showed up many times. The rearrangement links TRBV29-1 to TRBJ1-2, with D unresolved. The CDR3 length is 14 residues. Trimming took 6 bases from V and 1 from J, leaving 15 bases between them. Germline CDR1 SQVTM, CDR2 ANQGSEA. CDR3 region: CSVGTLTVNYGYTF. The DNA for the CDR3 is TGCAGCGTCGGAACTCTGACGGTTAACTATGGCTACACCTTC.

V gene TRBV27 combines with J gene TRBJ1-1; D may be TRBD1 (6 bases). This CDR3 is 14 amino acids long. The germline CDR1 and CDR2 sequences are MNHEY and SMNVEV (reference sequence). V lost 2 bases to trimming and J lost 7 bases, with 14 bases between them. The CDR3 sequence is CASSLPGAGNEAFF. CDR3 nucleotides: TGTGCCAGCAGTTTACCGGGGGCCGGGAATGAAGCTTTCTTT.

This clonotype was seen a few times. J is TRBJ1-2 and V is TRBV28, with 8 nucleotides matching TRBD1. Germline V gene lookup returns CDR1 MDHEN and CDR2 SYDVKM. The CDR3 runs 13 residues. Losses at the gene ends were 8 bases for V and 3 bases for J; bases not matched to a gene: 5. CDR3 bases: TGTGCCAGCCTACCGGACAGGGACTATGGCTACACCTTC. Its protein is CASLPDRDYGYTF.

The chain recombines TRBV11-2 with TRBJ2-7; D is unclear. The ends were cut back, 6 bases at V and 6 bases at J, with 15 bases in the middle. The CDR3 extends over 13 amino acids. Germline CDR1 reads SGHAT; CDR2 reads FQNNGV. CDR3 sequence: CASSPSQSREQYF. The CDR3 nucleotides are TGTGCCAGCAGTCCCTCACAGTCGCGCGAGCAGTACTTC.

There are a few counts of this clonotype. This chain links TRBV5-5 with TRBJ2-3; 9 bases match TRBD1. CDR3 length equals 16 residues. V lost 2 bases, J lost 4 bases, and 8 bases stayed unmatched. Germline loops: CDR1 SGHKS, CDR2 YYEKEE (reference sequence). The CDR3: CASSFLGTGFSDTQYF. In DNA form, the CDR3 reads TGTGCCAGCAGCTTCCTTGGGACAGGGTTCTCAGATACGCAGTATTTT. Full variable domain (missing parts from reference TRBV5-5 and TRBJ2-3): DAGVTQSPTHLIKTRGQQVTLRCSPISGHKSVSWYQQVLGQGPQFIFQYYEKEERGRGNFPDRFSARQFPNYSSELNVNALLLGDSALYLCASSFLGTGFSDTQYFGPGTRLTVL.

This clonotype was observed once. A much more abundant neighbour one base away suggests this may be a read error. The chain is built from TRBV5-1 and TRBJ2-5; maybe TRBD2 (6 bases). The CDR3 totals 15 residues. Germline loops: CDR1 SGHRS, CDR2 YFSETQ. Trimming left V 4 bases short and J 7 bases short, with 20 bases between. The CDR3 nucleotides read TGCGCCAGCAGCCCGGAGGCTGGCGGGGACGTGACCCAGTACTTC. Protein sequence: CASSPEAGGDVTQYF.

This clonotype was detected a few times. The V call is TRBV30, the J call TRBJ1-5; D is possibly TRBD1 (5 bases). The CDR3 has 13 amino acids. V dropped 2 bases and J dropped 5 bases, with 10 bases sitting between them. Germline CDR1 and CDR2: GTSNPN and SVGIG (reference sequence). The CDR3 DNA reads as TGTGCCTGGAGTTCAGGGAGTTATCAGCCCCAGCATTTT. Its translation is CAWSSGSYQPQHF. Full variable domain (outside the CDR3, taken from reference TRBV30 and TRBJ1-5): SQTIHQWPATLVQPVGSPLSLECTVEGTSNPNLYWYRQAAGRGLQLLFYSVGIGQISSEVPQNLSASRPQDRQFILSSKKLLLSDSGFYLCAWSSGSYQPQHFGDGTRLSIL.

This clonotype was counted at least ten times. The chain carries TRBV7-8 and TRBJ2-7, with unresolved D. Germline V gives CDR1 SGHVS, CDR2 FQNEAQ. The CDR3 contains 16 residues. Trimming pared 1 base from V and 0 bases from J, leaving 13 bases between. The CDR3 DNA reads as TGTGCCAGCAGCTTAGTCGAAGTCACTTACTCCTACGAGCAGTACTTC. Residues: CASSLVEVTYSYEQYF.

The CDR3 DNA follows: TGCAGTGCGAAGCAGCGGAGGAACACTGAAGCTTTCTTT. Encoded protein: CSAKQRRNTEAFF. This rearrangement joins TRBV20-1 to TRBJ1-1; D gene unclear. CDR3 size: 13 residues. The V and J ends lost 6 bases and 1 base respectively, with 12 bases between them. Germline V gene lookup returns CDR1 DFQATT and CDR2 SNEGSKA (reference sequence).

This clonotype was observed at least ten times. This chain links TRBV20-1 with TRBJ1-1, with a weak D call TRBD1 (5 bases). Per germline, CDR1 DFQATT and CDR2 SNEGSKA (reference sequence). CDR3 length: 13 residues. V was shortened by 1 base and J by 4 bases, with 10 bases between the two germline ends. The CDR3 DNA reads TGCAGTGCTAGAGGGGGCGTCGGCACTGAAGCTTTCTTT. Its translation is CSARGGVGTEAFF.

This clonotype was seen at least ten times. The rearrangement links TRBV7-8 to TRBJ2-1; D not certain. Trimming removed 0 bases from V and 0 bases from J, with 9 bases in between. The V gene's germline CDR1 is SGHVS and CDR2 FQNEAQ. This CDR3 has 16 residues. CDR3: CASSLAGQASYNEQFF. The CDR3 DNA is TGTGCCAGCAGCTTAGCAGGCCAAGCCTCCTACAATGAGCAGTTCTTC. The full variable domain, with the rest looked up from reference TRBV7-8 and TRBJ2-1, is GAGVSQSPRYKVAKRGQDVALRCDPISGHVSLFWYQQALGQGPEFLTYFQNEAQLDKSGLPSDRFFAERPEGSVSTLKIQRTQQEDSAVYLCASSLAGQASYNEQFFGPGTRLTVL.

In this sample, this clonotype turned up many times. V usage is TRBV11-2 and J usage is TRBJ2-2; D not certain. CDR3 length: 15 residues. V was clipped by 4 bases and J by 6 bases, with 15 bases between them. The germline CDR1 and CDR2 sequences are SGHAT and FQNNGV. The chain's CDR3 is CASSSPFADPGELFF. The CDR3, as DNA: TGTGCCAGCAGCTCCCCTTTTGCGGATCCCGGGGAGCTGTTTTTT.

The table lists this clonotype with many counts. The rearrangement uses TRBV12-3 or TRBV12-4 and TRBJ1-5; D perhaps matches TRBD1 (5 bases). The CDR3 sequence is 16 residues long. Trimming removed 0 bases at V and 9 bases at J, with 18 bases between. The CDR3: CASSLALGTGGWPQHF. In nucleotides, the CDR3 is TGTGCCAGCAGTTTAGCGCTAGGGACGGGAGGTTGGCCCCAGCATTTT.

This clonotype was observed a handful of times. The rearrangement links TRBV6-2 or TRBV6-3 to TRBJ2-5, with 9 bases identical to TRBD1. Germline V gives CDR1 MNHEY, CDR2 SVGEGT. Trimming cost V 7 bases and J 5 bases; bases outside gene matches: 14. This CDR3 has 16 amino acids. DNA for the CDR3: TGTGCCAGCACCAACAGGGGGCACCCGTTCAGGGAGACCCAGTACTTC. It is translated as CASTNRGHPFRETQYF.

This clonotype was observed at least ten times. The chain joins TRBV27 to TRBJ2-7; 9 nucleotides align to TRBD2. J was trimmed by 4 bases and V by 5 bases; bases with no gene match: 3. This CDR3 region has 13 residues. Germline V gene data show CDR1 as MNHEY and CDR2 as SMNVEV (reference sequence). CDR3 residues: CASSLLAGYEQYF. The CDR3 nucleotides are TGTGCCAGCAGTCTTCTAGCGGGATACGAGCAGTACTTC.

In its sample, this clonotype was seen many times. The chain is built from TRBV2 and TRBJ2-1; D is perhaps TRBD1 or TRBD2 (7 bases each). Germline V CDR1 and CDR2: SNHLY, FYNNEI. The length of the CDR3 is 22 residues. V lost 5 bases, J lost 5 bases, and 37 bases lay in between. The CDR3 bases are TGTGCCAGCAGTCAAACCCTAAGGGGGCTATGGGCGGGGGCCCTCCAAGACAATGAGCAGTTCTTC. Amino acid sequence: CASSQTLRGLWAGALQDNEQFF.

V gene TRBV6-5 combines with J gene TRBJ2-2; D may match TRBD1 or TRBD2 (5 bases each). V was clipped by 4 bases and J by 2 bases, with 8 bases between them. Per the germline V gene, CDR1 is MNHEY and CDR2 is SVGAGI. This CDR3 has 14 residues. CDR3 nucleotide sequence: TGTGCCAGCAGTTGGGACGCTAACACCGGGGAGCTGTTTTTT. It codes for CASSWDANTGELFF.

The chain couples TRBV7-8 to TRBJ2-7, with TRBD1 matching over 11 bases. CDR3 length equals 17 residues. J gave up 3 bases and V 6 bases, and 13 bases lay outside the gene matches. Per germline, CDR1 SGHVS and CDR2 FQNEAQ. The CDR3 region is CASRPNLGQGANYEQYF. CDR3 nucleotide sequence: TGTGCCAGCAGACCAAACCTTGGACAGGGGGCGAACTACGAGCAGTACTTC.

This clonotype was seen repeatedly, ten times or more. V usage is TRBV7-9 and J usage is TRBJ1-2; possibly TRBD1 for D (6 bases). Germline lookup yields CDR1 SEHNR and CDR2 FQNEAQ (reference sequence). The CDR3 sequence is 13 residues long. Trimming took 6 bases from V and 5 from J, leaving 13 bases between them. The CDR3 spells CASRFPGVYGYTF. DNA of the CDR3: TGTGCCAGCAGATTTCCAGGGGTTTATGGCTACACCTTC.

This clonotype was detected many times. CDR3 amino acids: CASSQAVGVLAKNIQYF. The DNA for the CDR3 is TGCGCCAGCAGCCAAGCAGTAGGCGTACTAGCCAAAAACATTCAGTACTTC. The rearrangement joins TRBV4-3 to TRBJ2-4, with D unresolved. From germline, CDR1 is LGHNA and CDR2 YSLEER. The CDR3 is 17 amino acids. V was clipped by 1 base and J by 0 bases, with 13 bases between them.

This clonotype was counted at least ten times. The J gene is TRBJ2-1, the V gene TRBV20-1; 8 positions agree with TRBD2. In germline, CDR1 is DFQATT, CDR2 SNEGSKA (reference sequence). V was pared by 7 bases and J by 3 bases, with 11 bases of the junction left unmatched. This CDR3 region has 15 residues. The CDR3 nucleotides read TGCAGTGTCTCCGGGCTAGCGGGTTTCTACAATGAGCAGTTCTTC. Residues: CSVSGLAGFYNEQFF.

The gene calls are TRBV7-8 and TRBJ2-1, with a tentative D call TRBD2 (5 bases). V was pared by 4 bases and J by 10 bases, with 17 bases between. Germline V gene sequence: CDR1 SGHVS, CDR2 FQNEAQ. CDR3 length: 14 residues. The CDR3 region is CASSSRTGAREQFF. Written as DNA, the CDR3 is TGTGCCAGCAGCTCTCGGACTGGAGCTCGGGAGCAGTTCTTC.

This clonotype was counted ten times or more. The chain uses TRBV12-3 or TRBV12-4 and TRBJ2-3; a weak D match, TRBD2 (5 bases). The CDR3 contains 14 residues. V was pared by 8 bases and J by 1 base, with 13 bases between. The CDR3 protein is CASRARGGTDTQYF. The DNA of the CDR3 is TGTGCCAGCCGGGCCCGGGGAGGCACAGATACGCAGTATTTT.

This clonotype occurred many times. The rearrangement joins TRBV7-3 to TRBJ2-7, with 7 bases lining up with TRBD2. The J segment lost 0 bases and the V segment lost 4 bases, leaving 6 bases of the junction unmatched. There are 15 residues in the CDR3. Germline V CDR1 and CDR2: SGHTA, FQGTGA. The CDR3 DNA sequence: TGTGCCAGCAGCTCAGACGGGAGGCCCTCCTACGAGCAGTACTTC. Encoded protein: CASSSDGRPSYEQYF.

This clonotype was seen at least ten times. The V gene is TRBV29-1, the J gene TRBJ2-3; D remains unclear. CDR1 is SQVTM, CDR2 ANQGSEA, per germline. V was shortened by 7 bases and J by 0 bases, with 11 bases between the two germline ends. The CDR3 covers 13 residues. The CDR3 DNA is TGCAGCGCCATCGCCGGTAGCACAGATACGCAGTATTTT. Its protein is CSAIAGSTDTQYF.

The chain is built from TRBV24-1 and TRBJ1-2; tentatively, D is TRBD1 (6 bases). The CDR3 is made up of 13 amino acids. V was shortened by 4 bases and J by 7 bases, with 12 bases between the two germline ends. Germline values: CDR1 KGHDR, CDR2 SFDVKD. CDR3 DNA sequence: TGTGCCACCAGTGACGGACAGAGGCCTGGCTACACCTTC. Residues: CATSDGQRPGYTF.

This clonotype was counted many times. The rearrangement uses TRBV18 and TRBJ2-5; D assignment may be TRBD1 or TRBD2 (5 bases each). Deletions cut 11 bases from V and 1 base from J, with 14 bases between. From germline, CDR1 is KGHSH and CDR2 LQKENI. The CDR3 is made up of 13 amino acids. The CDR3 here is CASNGATQETQYF. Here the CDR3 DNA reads TGTGCCTCCAACGGGGCTACCCAAGAGACCCAGTACTTC.

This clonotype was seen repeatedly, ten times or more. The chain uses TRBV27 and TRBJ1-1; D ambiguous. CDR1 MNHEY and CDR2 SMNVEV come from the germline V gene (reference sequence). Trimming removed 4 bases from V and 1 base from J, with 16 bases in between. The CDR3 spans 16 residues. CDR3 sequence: CASSSATDGRNTEAFF. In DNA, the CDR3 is TGTGCCAGCAGTTCAGCCACGGACGGACGGAACACTGAAGCTTTCTTT.